A single sample gave rise to the 29 T cell receptor beta chains below, sequenced in a study of Ad26.COV2.S vaccination and SARS-CoV-2 variants. Sample treatment: around 19 received Ad26.COV2.S at low or high dose, single or two shots; several received placebo; per-sample allocation not given. Day 63 after the first injection of vaccine or placebo was the sampling time. Clones were read by immunoSEQ multiplex PCR, and TCRdb kept only the in-frame ones, dropping some. This table has some 290,000 clones, approximately 80% appearing once. The material was peripheral blood, obtained in a trial of Ad26.COV2.S vaccine versus placebo. These receptors came from a person aged 18 to 65 who received the Ad26.COV2.S COVID-19 vaccine or a placebo.

The V and J genes are TRBV5-6 and TRBJ2-3, with TRBD2 matching 10 bases. V was clipped by 4 bases and J by 6 bases; unmatched bases: 8. The germline V gene encodes CDR1 SGHDT and CDR2 YYEEEE. The CDR3 is 15 amino acids. The CDR3 coding sequence is TGTGCCAGCAGCCCTCCTAGCGGGGGTGTTGATACGCAGTATTTT. Encoded protein: CASSPPSGGVDTQYF.

The chain employs TRBV14 and TRBJ1-2, with D unclear. Germline lookup yields CDR1 SGHDN and CDR2 FVKESK. V was cut by 2 bases and J by 7 bases, with 14 bases left in between. The CDR3 consists of 14 residues. The CDR3 loop is CASSQQKGGSGYTF. In DNA, the CDR3 is TGTGCCAGCAGCCAACAAAAGGGAGGGAGTGGCTACACCTTC.

V gene TRBV7-6 combines with J gene TRBJ2-3, with 9 positions matching TRBD2. Germline V gives CDR1 SGHVS, CDR2 FNYEAQ. CDR3 length: 16 amino acids. Losses at the gene ends were 8 bases for V and 2 bases for J; bases not matched to a gene: 11. CDR3 bases: TGTGCCAGCCGGGCGAGCGGGGGGACTTCCACAGATACGCAGTATTTT. Protein: CASRASGGTSTDTQYF.

The chain has TRBV7-2 and TRBJ2-7; TRBD1 matches at 10 bases. From germline, CDR1 is SGHTA and CDR2 FQGNSA. Germline trimming cut 5 bases from V and 5 bases from J; bases unmatched to any gene: 9. This CDR3 has 15 amino acids. CDR3 bases: TGTGCCAGCAGCCACGGACAGGGGGAAGGGGACGAGCAGTACTTC. It yields the protein CASSHGQGEGDEQYF.

The rearrangement uses TRBV9 and TRBJ2-3; no firm D call. V lost 4 bases and J lost 2, with 11 bases in between. The CDR3 covers 14 residues. Germline V gene data show CDR1 as SGDLS and CDR2 as YYNGEE. CDR3 DNA sequence: TGTGCCAGCAGCTTCCTACCCACCACAGATACGCAGTATTTT. This translates into CASSFLPTTDTQYF.

The V gene is TRBV6-1, the J gene TRBJ1-6, with TRBD1 matching 8 bases. V lost 5 bases, J lost 9 bases, and 9 bases stayed unmatched. This CDR3 is built from 15 residues. Germline-derived CDR1 and CDR2 are MNHNS and SASEGT. The CDR3 nucleotides read TGTGCCAGCAGTTCCTTGACAGGGGAGGTTTCACCCCTCCACTTT. Translated: CASSSLTGEVSPLHF.

This chain uses TRBV10-3 with TRBJ1-1, with D possibly matching TRBD1 (6 bases). The V gene lost 11 bases and the J gene lost 2 bases, with 15 bases spanning the gap. The CDR3 runs to 13 residues. Germline V gene sequence: CDR1 ENHRY, CDR2 SYGVKD. CDR3 loop: CASQGGPNTEAFF. In DNA, the CDR3 is TGTGCCTCCCAAGGGGGGCCTAACACTGAAGCTTTCTTT.

The chain combines TRBV7-8 with TRBJ1-6; 7 bases match TRBD1. V gave up 7 bases and J gave up 5 bases; unmatched junction bases: 8. The germline gives CDR1 SGHVS, CDR2 FQNEAQ. The CDR3 length is 15 residues. The CDR3 DNA reads TGTGCCAGCACCTCAGAGGGACAGCATAATTCACCCCTCCACTTT. This gives the protein CASTSEGQHNSPLHF. The complete variable domain, with remaining parts taken from reference TRBV7-8 and TRBJ1-6, reads GAGVSQSPRYKVAKRGQDVALRCDPISGHVSLFWYQQALGQGPEFLTYFQNEAQLDKSGLPSDRFFAERPEGSVSTLKIQRTQQEDSAVYLCASTSEGQHNSPLHFGNGTRLTVT.

The V gene is TRBV15, the J gene TRBJ1-1; 7 positions match TRBD1. CDR3 length equals 14 residues. Germline loops: CDR1 LNHNV, CDR2 YYDKDF (reference sequence). V was clipped by 3 bases and J by 5 bases; unmatched bases: 6. CDR3 nucleotide sequence: TGTGCCACCAGCAGCGATACAGGGGTTACTGAAGCTTTCTTT. Protein: CATSSDTGVTEAFF.

V is TRBV12-2 and J is TRBJ1-1; the table calls TRBD1, which could not be checked here. TRBV12-2 is recorded as a pseudogene. The CDR3 is 14 amino acids. The CDR3 DNA sequence: TGTGCAAGTCGCTTAGACAAAATGGACACTGAAGCTTTCTTT. This gives the protein CASRLDKMDTEAFF.

This clone was detected only a few times. The V gene is TRBV5-4, the J gene TRBJ1-2; unclear D gene. Per the germline V gene, CDR1 is SGHNT and CDR2 is YYREEE (reference sequence). There are 14 residues in the CDR3. Trimming took off 4 bases at V and 5 bases at J, with 15 bases between the two ends. CDR3 region: CASSQLLRDYGYTF. In DNA, the CDR3 is TGTGCCAGCAGCCAATTACTAAGGGATTATGGCTACACCTTC.

A word on this clone: Other DNA sequences within the sample encode an identical CDR3. This chain connects TRBV7-3 to TRBJ2-7; D call uncertain. V lost 0 bases to trimming and J lost 0 bases, with 6 bases between them. Germline CDR1 and CDR2: SGHTA and FQGTGA. The CDR3 is made up of 14 amino acids. CDR3 in amino acids: CASSLTGGSYEQYF. CDR3 bases: TGTGCCAGCAGCTTAACTGGCGGCTCCTACGAGCAGTACTTC.

J is TRBJ2-7 and V is TRBV28, with 13 bases matching TRBD2. Per germline, CDR1 MDHEN and CDR2 SYDVKM. The CDR3 is 18 amino acids. V gave up 7 bases and J gave up 1 base; unmatched junction bases: 13. CDR3 DNA: TGTGCCAGCACCGTTAGGACTAGCGGGGGTCGAAGGTCCTACGAGCAGTACTTC. Translation: CASTVRTSGGRRSYEQYF.

V is TRBV5-6 and J is TRBJ2-7, with no clear D. Germline V gene sequence: CDR1 SGHDT, CDR2 YYEEEE. With 3 bases removed from V and 5 bases from J, the gap between germline ends came to 12 bases. The CDR3 sequence is 13 residues long. Here the CDR3 DNA reads TGTGCCAGCAGCTACCCCCCTGGCGACGAGCAGTACTTC. Residues: CASSYPPGDEQYF. The full variable domain, rest sourced from reference TRBV5-6 and TRBJ2-7, is DAGVTQSPTHLIKTRGQQVTLRCSPKSGHDTVSWYQQALGQGPQFIFQYYEEEERQRGNFPDRFSGHQFPNYSSELNVNALLLGDSALYLCASSYPPGDEQYFGPGTRLTVT.

This chain links TRBV3-1 (or the pseudogene TRBV3-2) with TRBJ2-3, with D unclear. Germline V CDR1 and CDR2: LGHDT, YNNKEL (reference sequence). The CDR3 spans 15 residues. The V and J ends lost 2 bases and 4 bases respectively, with 13 bases between them. The CDR3 protein is CASSQSLVSSDTQYF. DNA of the CDR3: TGTGCCAGCAGCCAATCTCTAGTGAGCTCAGATACGCAGTATTTT.

The chain carries TRBV2 and TRBJ2-3; 10 nucleotides match TRBD2. V trimming: 3 bases; J trimming: 4 bases; junction bases outside the gene matches: 10. The germline V gene has CDR1 SNHLY and CDR2 FYNNEI. The CDR3 runs to 17 residues. The CDR3, as DNA: TGTGCCAGCAGTGACACAGCGGGGGGGCCGATCGCAGATACGCAGTATTTT. Translating gives CASSDTAGGPIADTQYF.

The chain employs TRBV3-1 (or the pseudogene TRBV3-2) and TRBJ2-5, with unresolved D. CDR1 is LGHDT, CDR2 YNNKEL, per germline (reference sequence). V dropped 4 bases and J dropped 2 bases, with 5 bases sitting between them. This CDR3 region has 12 residues. The CDR3 DNA reads TGTGCCAGCAGCCTTCCGCAAGAGACCCAGTACTTC. Translating gives CASSLPQETQYF.

This chain connects TRBV9 to TRBJ2-4; D possibly matches TRBD1 or TRBD2 (5 bases each). CDR3 size: 15 residues. Germline V CDR1 and CDR2: SGDLS, YYNGEE. The V end was cut by 4 bases, the J end by 2 bases, with 13 bases between. The CDR3 reads CASSSGTYTKNIQYF. DNA for the CDR3: TGTGCCAGCAGCTCCGGGACGTATACCAAAAACATTCAGTACTTC.

V and J are TRBV5-4 and TRBJ2-7; D not certain. V dropped 4 bases and J dropped 2 bases, with 7 bases sitting between them. This CDR3 spans 12 amino acids. Germline assignment: CDR1 SGHNT and CDR2 YYREEE (reference sequence). The CDR3 loop reads CASSRGAYEQYF. The CDR3 DNA reads as TGTGCCAGCAGCCGCGGAGCCTACGAGCAGTACTTC.

The chain links TRBV7-6 to TRBJ2-1, with D perhaps being TRBD1 or TRBD2 (5 bases each). V shed 0 bases and J shed 5 bases, with 14 bases lying between them. This CDR3 has 16 amino acids. Germline assignment: CDR1 SGHVS and CDR2 FNYEAQ. The CDR3, as DNA: TGTGCCAGCAGCTTAGCGCTTCCGGGGCGGGACAATGAGCAGTTCTTC. Amino acid sequence: CASSLALPGRDNEQFF.

V gene TRBV6-5 combines with J gene TRBJ1-2, with D maybe TRBD1 (5 bases). The germline V gene has CDR1 MNHEY and CDR2 SVGAGI. V was clipped by 5 bases and J by 4 bases, with 8 bases between them. The CDR3 has 12 amino acids. The CDR3 loop reads CASSRQTYGYTF. The CDR3 nucleotides read TGTGCCAGCAGTAGACAGACCTATGGCTACACCTTC.

The chain uses TRBV7-9 and TRBJ1-3; possible D gene TRBD1, 6 bases. The V gene lost 5 bases and the J gene lost 4 bases, with 15 bases spanning the gap. The germline gives CDR1 SEHNR, CDR2 FQNEAQ (reference sequence). The CDR3 contains 15 residues. The CDR3 nucleotides read TGTGCCAGCAGCCCAAAACAGGGAAGCGGAAACACCATATATTTT. This codes for CASSPKQGSGNTIYF.

The chain couples TRBV14 to TRBJ2-5; D ambiguous. Trimming took off 5 bases at V and 5 bases at J, with 9 bases between the two ends. The CDR3 is 12 amino acids. CDR1 is SGHDN and CDR2 is FVKESK in the germline V gene. CDR3 amino acids: CASSTGWETQYF. The DNA for the CDR3 is TGTGCCAGCAGCACTGGCTGGGAGACCCAGTACTTC.

The rearrangement joins TRBV7-2 to TRBJ2-3; 8 bases agree with TRBD2. CDR1 and CDR2 from the germline V gene are SGHTA and FQGNSA. The CDR3 totals 16 residues. Trimming at V came to 4 bases and at J to 2 bases, leaving 8 bases not matched to a gene. The CDR3, as DNA: TGTGCCAGCAGCTCCTTTGAGCGGGAGTACACAGATACGCAGTATTTT. Translating it yields CASSSFEREYTDTQYF.

The chain links TRBV6-5 to TRBJ2-5; a possible D gene is TRBD1 (5 bases). V was cut by 5 bases and J by 4 bases, with 17 bases left in between. The CDR3 covers 15 residues. The germline V gene has CDR1 MNHEY and CDR2 SVGAGI. CDR3 coding DNA: TGTGCCAGCAGTAACCTCCTTCAAAGGGGAGAGACCCAGTACTTC. Translating it yields CASSNLLQRGETQYF.

The chain has TRBV6-5 and TRBJ1-4; 8 bases match TRBD1. CDR3 length: 15 amino acids. J gave up 2 bases and V 5 bases, and 4 bases lay outside the gene matches. CDR1 and CDR2 (germline): MNHEY, SVGAGI. The CDR3 loop is CASSTRQGTNEKLFF. The CDR3 nucleotides read TGTGCCAGCAGTACCCGACAGGGGACTAATGAAAAACTGTTTTTT.

V gene TRBV28 combines with J gene TRBJ2-1; 8 bases fit TRBD1. CDR1 MDHEN and CDR2 SYDVKM come from the germline V gene. The V segment lost 5 bases and the J segment 6 bases; nucleotides outside the gene matches: 15. CDR3 length: 17 residues. CDR3 DNA sequence: TGTGCCAGCAGTCCTCTTCTTAGCTGGACAGGGAGCAATGAGCAGTTCTTC. Translating gives CASSPLLSWTGSNEQFF.

The J gene is TRBJ1-1, the V gene TRBV30; D unclear. V lost 2 bases to trimming and J lost 0 bases, with 7 bases between them. From germline, CDR1 is GTSNPN and CDR2 SVGIG (reference sequence). The CDR3 runs to 13 residues. CDR3 coding DNA: TGTGCCTGGAGTAAACTCCTGAACACTGAAGCTTTCTTT. Its translation: CAWSKLLNTEAFF.

The chain is built from TRBV13 and TRBJ2-7, with TRBD2 identical over 15 bases. The germline CDR1 and CDR2 sequences are PRHDT and FYEKMQ (reference sequence). V shed 4 bases and J 5 bases; nucleotides not matched to a gene: 6. The CDR3 has 16 residues. For the CDR3, the DNA is TGTGCCAGCAGCTCCGGACTAGCGGGGGGGTTCCACGAGCAGTACTTC. Protein: CASSSGLAGGFHEQYF.